This T cell receptor (beta chain) was sequenced for a study of T cell responses to AZD1222 COVID-19 vaccine (dated by TCRdb to about 2021). With respect to the entire study: A total of approximately 250 trial participants underwent TCR sequencing, of whom 207 had received two doses of AZD1222 and some 25 had received two doses of the MenACWY control vaccine. Enrollment into the trials was organized by age into subgroups of 18-55, 56-69 and 70-plus years, and those subgroups contained roughly 160, 29 and 62 TCR-sequenced participants, respectively. Findings and caveats that apply to the study as a whole: Conclusions about previously exposed vaccinees were limited because only six or seven AZD1222 recipients were SARS-CoV-2 seropositive at baseline. Reportedly, almost half of the unique spike-specific TCRs recognized epitopes lying outside the regions that are mutated in the B.1.351 and B.1.1.7 variants. Participants were mostly white British and included more females than males, and it was suggested by the authors that clonal diversity may have been underestimated. After two AZD1222 doses, spike-specific TCR breadth and depth were significantly higher than at day 0 and than in MenACWY recipients. No day 14 peak-response samples were available, so repertoires were characterized only after the peak T cell response. The vaccine-associated CD4 TCRs covered the entire spike protein, and the dominant responses fell in regions 160-218 and 743-854. In the small 56-69-year group, the increase in depth fell short of significance, most likely because of low power.

Regarding this clone: Its target antigen remains unknown. Base qualities are not provided; no much larger clone lies one nucleotide away.

The CDR3 regions of human TCRbeta chains were analyzed by immunosequencing. Regarding the original processing steps: Repertoire TCRs were checked for matches against a reference library of SARS-CoV-2-specific TCRs that had been generated using the MIRA antigen-specificity platform. Breadth was defined as the fraction of unique TCRs that were SARS-CoV-2-associated. Depth was defined as the fraction of total T cells that were SARS-CoV-2-associated. Using the MIRA data, each spike-specific TCR was mapped to the spike region that the TCR reacts to and placed in a CD4 or CD8 class. Log10-transformed breadth and depth values were compared by one-way ANOVA with Sidak's multiple comparisons tests. In TCRdb, the immuneACCESS table is reduced to in-frame sequences with V and J assigned. These tables do not hold every clone; where another copy was compared, an unresolved V gene accounts for under half, and the others remain unexplained. V, J and clone size were drawn from that table, and D and trimming were deduced from the DNA. The sample includes 90,000 to 100,000 clones, with 85% observed a single time. Together, the top ten hold 4.5% to 5% of the sample.

Per the publication, the time point label means: about 28 days (+/-7) after the second vaccine dose. Because spike-specific TCR depth and breadth did not differ between the two schedules, AZD1222 recipients who got a second dose at roughly 4 weeks were pooled with those who got a second dose at roughly 12 weeks. Vaccinee samples came from UK trials COV001 and COV002, including a single-blind randomized controlled phase 2/3 trial of AZD1222 (ChAdOx1 nCoV-19) in healthy adults. For TCRbeta chain sequencing, PBMC samples from trial participants were taken at day 0 and at day 28 after the second dose. Trimming leaves V shorter by 4 bases and J shorter by 4 bases, with the junction holding 8 bases beyond the gene matches. The CDR3 runs 16 amino acids, cysteine and phenylalanine included. The entry retains the CDR3 DNA only, 48 bases that are in frame from base 1. Looking up the germline V gene yields CDR1 SGHRS and CDR2 YFSETQ.

Recombination linked TRBV5-1 to TRBJ2-1, with TRBD2 identical over 10 junction bases. This TCR was sampled from an adult who received the AZD1222 COVID-19 vaccine. Sequencing was performed on peripheral blood, taken 28 days after the second AZD1222 dose. CDR3 protein: CASSPGRTSGYNEQFF. In nucleotide form, the sequence is TGCGCCAGCAGCCCCGGTCGGACTAGCGGATACAATGAGCAGTTCTTC.